This entry is about one T cell receptor (beta chain). The data stem from a study of OX40 agonist ivuxolimab in advanced cancers. The CDR3 loop spans 18 amino acids. Looked up from germline, CDR1 is MNHEY and CDR2 is SMNVEV (reference sequence). The V segment lost 1 base and the J segment 7 bases; nucleotides outside the gene matches: 11. Profiling relied on immunoSEQ multiplex PCR, and the TCRdb table lists in-frame clones only, not all of them. The sample carries around 50,000 clones, 80% to 90% recorded once. The V call is TRBV27, the J call TRBJ2-1; 12 positions agree with TRBD2. The receptor was derived from an adult with an advanced solid tumor such as melanoma, head and neck, liver or kidney cancer. The material sequenced was CD4+ or CD8+ T cells sorted from blood, taken in a trial of the OX40 agonist ivuxolimab. The CDR3 DNA is TGTGCCAGCAGTTTATTCCCGACTAGCGGGAGAAGTAGAAATGAGCAGTTCTTC. It yields the protein CASSLFPTSGRSRNEQFF.